This note documents a single TCR beta chain sequence. Its antigen is currently unknown. The data were taken from a study of T cell responses to AZD1222 COVID-19 vaccine. Germline lookup yields CDR1 LGHNA and CDR2 YNFKEQ. The CDR3 loop spans 14 amino acids. The V end lost 0 bases, the J end lost 3 bases, and 7 bases lay between the germline ends. Here immunoSEQ multiplex PCR was the method, and the copy in TCRdb shows in-frame clones only, minus some. The sample lists roughly 150,000 clones; roughly 85% were seen once. Broader study findings: The breadth and depth of Spike-specific TCRs increased once two AZD1222 doses had been given. CD4 TCRs covered the whole spike, strongest at regions 160-218 and 743-854. Mostly white British, mostly female donors; authors suggested clonal diversity may be underestimated.

The genes are TRBV4-2 and TRBJ2-3; D is undetermined. This clonotype was sampled from an adult who received the AZD1222 COVID-19 vaccine. The sequencing used peripheral blood, collected 28 days after the second AZD1222 dose. This chain's CDR3 is CASSQDQQTDTQYF. CDR3 bases: TGTGCCAGCAGCCAAGATCAACAGACAGATACGCAGTATTTT.